This T cell receptor (beta chain) was captured by sequencing in a study of post-analysis software for immune sequencing data. Study summary: Relapsing-remitting, secondary progressive and progressive-relapsing forms of multiple sclerosis all featured among disease courses. Study-wide points: Strong co-clustering by F measure was seen for same-batch samples. TRBV5-6, TRBV5-1 and TRBV20-1 belonged to a set of roughly five TRBV segments that were more frequent in patients than controls. Versus controls, multiple sclerosis patients showed significantly lower diversity (normalized Chao1).

The CDR3 spans 13 residues. The V gene's germline CDR1 is SGHKS and CDR2 YYEKEE (reference sequence). V was trimmed by 0 bases and J by 5 bases, leaving 8 bases between them. Libraries were made from TCR beta cDNA, and they carried unique molecular identifiers. Researchers reported roughly 510,000 cDNA molecules coming from roughly 0.93 to 9.6 million T cells. TCRdb ran MiXCR on the PCR reads and lists one entry per CDR3 protein. The data contain about 400,000 distinct CDR3 sequences, less than 40% of them singletons. With respect to this clonotype: The antigen is not known.

The origin of this receptor is a girl between 10 and 17 years old with multiple sclerosis. Sequencing input: blood. V is TRBV5-5 and J is TRBJ1-2, with no clear D. The CDR3 DNA reads TGTGCCAGCAGCTTGGTAGGGCGGTATGGCTACACCTTC. It is translated as CASSLVGRYGYTF.